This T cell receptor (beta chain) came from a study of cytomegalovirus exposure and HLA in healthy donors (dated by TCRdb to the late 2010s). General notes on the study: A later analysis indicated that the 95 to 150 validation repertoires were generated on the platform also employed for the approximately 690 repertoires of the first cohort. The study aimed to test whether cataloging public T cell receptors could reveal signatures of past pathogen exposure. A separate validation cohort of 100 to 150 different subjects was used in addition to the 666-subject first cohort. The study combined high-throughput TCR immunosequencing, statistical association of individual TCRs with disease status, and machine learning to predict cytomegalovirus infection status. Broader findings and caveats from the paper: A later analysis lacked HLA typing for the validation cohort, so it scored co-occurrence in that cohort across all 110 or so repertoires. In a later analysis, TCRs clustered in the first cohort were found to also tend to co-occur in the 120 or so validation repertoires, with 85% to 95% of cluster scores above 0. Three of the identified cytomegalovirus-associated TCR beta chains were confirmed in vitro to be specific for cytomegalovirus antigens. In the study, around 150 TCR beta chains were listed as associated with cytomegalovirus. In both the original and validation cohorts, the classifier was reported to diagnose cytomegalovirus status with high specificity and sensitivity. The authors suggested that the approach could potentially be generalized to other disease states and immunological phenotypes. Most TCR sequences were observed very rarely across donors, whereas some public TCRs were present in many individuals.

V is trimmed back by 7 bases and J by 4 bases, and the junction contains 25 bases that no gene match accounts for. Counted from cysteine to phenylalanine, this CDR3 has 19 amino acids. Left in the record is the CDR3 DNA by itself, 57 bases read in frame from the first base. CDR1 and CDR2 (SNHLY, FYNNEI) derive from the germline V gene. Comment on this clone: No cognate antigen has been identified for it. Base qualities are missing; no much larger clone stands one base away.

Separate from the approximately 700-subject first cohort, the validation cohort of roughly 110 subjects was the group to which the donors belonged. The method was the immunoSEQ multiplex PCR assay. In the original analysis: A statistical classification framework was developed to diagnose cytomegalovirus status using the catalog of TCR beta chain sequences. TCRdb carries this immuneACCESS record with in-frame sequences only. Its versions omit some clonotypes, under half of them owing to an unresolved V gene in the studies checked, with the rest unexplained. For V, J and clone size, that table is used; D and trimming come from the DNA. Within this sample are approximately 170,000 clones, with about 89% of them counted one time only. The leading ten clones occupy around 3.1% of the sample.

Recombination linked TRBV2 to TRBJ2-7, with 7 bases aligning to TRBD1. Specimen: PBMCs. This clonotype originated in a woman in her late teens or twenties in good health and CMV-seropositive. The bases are TGTGCCAGCATTAAGGACAGGAGAGATAGGTCCGGGTATTTTTACGAGCAGTACTTC. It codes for CASIKDRRDRSGYFYEQYF. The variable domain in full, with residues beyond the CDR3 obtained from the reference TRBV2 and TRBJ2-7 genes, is EPEVTQTPSHQVTQMGQEVILRCVPISNHLYFYWYRQILGQKVEFLVSFYNNEISEKSEIFDDQFSVERPDGSNFTLKIRSTKLEDSAMYFCASIKDRRDRSGYFYEQYFGPGTRLTVT.